The T cell receptor (beta chain) described here comes from a study of T cells in Graves' hyperthyroidism and ophthalmopathy. The CDR3 regions of TCR beta were amplified from RNA transcripts. The TCR CDR3 was amplified in a first-round RT-PCR using the HTBI primer set. TCRdb processed the multiplex PCR reads anew with MiXCR; each CDR3 protein has one entry. The data show approximately 400,000 distinct CDR3 sequences, around an eighth seen once. This clonotype was detected ten times or more. Trimming cost V 0 bases and J 9 bases; bases outside gene matches: 10. The V gene's germline CDR1 is SGHAT and CDR2 FQNNGV. This CDR3 spans 16 amino acids.

The sequencing sample was made of blood. The sequence derives from a man aged 50 or older with Graves' ophthalmopathy. The chain couples TRBV11-2 to TRBJ2-1; 8 nucleotides agree with TRBD2. CDR3 sequence (DNA): TGTGCCAGCAGCTTAGACCCGGGACTAGTATCTGTTGAGCAGTTCTTC. Encoded protein: CASSLDPGLVSVEQFF.